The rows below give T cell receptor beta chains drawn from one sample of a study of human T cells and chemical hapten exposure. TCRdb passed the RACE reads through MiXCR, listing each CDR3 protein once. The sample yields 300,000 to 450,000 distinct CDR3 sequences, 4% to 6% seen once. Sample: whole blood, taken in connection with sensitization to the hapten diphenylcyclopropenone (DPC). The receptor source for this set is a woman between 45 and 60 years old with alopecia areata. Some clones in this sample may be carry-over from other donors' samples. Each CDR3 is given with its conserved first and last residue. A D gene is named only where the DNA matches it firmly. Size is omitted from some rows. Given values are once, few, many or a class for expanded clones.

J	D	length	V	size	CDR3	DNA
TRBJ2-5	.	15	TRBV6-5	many	CASSYLSRPGETQYF	TGTGCCAGCAGTTACCTGAGCAGACCTGGGGAGACCCAGTACTTC
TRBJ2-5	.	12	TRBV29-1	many	CSALWDPRTQYF	TGCAGCGCTCTTTGGGACCCCAGGACCCAGTACTTC
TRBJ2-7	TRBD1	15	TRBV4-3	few	CASSQFSGTGVEQYF	TGCGCCAGCAGCCAATTCTCCGGGACAGGGGTAGAGCAGTACTTC
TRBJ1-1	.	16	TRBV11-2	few	CASSLTHPRRGTEAFF	TGTGCCAGCAGCTTAACCCACCCACGTCGGGGAACTGAAGCTTTCTTT
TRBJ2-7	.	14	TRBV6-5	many	CASSYSDGSYEQYF	TGTGCCAGCAGTTACTCCGACGGTTCCTACGAGCAGTACTTC
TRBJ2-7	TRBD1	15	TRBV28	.	CASSPQGAGFGEQYF	TGTGCCAGCAGTCCACAGGGGGCAGGCTTCGGCGAGCAGTACTTC
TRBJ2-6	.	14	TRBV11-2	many	CASTSGAGANVLTF	TGTGCCAGCACCTCAGGGGCTGGGGCCAACGTCCTGACTTTC
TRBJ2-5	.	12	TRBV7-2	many	CASSRDRETQYF	TGTGCCAGCAGCCGGGACCGAGAGACCCAGTACTTC
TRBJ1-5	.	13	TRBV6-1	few	CASWAGRDQPQHF	TGTGCCAGCTGGGCAGGGAGAGATCAGCCCCAGCATTTT
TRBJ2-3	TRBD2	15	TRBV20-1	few	CSANLLAKPPDTQYF	TGCAGTGCTAATTTACTAGCGAAACCCCCAGATACGCAGTATTTT
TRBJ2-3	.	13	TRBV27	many	CASSSGALDTQYF	TGTGCCAGCAGTTCCGGGGCCCTGGATACGCAGTATTTT
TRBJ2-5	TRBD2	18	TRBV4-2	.	CASSHGTSGLWGEETQYF	TGTGCCAGCAGCCACGGGACTAGCGGGCTCTGGGGCGAAGAGACCCAGTACTTC
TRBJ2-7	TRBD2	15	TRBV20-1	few	CSARSRTSGDYEQYF	TGCAGTGCTAGATCCCGGACTAGCGGGGACTACGAGCAGTACTTC
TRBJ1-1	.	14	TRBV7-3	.	CASSLAGRVTEAFF	TGTGCCAGCAGCTTGGCGGGGCGAGTCACTGAAGCTTTCTTT
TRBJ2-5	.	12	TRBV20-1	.	CSGRHGQETQYF	TGCAGTGGGCGACACGGCCAAGAGACCCAGTACTTC
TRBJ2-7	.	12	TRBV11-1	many	CASSRISYEQYF	TGTGCCAGCAGCCGCATCTCCTACGAGCAGTACTTC
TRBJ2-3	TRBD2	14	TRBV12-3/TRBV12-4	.	CASTHSGGTDTQYF	TGTGCCAGCACTCATAGCGGGGGCACAGATACGCAGTATTTT
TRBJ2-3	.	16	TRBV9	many	CASSGSGMPKTDTQYF	TGTGCCAGCAGCGGGTCGGGAATGCCCAAGACAGATACGCAGTATTTT
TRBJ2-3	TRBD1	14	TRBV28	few	CASKGDRGRDTQYF	TGTGCCAGCAAGGGGGACAGGGGGAGAGATACGCAGTATTTT
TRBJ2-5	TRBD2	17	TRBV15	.	CATSSSGTSYPQETQYF	TGTGCCACCAGCAGTTCCGGGACTAGCTATCCACAAGAGACCCAGTACTTC
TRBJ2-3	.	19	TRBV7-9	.	CASSLNSSGFPDSTDTQYF	TGTGCCAGCAGCTTAAATTCGAGCGGGTTCCCCGATAGCACAGATACGCAGTATTTT
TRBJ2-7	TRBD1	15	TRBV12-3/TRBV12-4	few	CASSAPWQGAHEQYF	TGTGCCAGCAGTGCCCCGTGGCAGGGGGCCCACGAGCAGTACTTC
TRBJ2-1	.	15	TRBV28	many	CASSLGLSSYNEQFF	TGTGCCAGCAGTTTAGGACTCTCCTCCTACAATGAGCAGTTCTTC
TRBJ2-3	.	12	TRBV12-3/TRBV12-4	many	CASTNWQGGQYF	TGTGCCAGCACCAATTGGCAGGGGGGGCAGTATTTT
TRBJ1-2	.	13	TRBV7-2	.	CASSLGDNRGYTF	TGTGCCAGCAGCTTAGGGGACAATCGCGGCTACACCTTC
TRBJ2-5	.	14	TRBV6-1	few	CASSPGRARETQYF	TGTGCCAGCAGCCCGGGACGGGCCCGGGAGACCCAGTACTTC
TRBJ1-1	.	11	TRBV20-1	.	CSAITYTEAFF	TGCAGTGCTATAACTTACACTGAAGCTTTCTTT
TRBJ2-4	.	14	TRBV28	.	CASSITAAKNIQYF	TGTGCCAGCAGTATTACCGCAGCCAAAAACATTCAGTACTTC
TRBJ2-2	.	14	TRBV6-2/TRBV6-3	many	CASSSGDDTGELFF	TGTGCCAGCAGCTCCGGGGATGACACCGGGGAGCTGTTTTTT
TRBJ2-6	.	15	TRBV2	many	CASRDGYSGANVLTF	TGTGCCAGCAGGGACGGATACTCTGGGGCCAACGTCCTGACTTTC
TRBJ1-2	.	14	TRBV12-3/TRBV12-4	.	CASSLLSGGYGYTF	TGTGCCAGCAGCCTCCTTTCGGGGGGCTATGGCTACACCTTC
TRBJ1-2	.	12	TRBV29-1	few	CSVVDSVYGYTF	TGCAGCGTTGTGGACAGTGTCTATGGCTACACCTTC
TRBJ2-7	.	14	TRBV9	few	CASSVDSRGHEQYF	TGTGCCAGCAGCGTAGACAGTCGAGGGCACGAGCAGTACTTC
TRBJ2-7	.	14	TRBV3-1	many	CASSQIGYQDEQYF	TGTGCCAGCAGCCAAATAGGGTATCAGGACGAGCAGTACTTC
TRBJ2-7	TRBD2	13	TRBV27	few	CASRLAGGQEQYF	TGTGCCAGCAGACTAGCGGGAGGGCAAGAGCAGTACTTC
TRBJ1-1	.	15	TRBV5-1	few	CASSFATGRNTEAFF	TGCGCCAGCAGCTTCGCGACAGGCAGGAACACTGAAGCTTTCTTT
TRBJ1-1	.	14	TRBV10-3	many	CAISESPGNTEAFF	TGTGCCATCAGTGAGTCACCTGGGAACACTGAAGCTTTCTTT
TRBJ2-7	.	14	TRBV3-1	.	CASSQDDGPYEQYF	TGTGCCAGCAGCCAAGATGACGGACCCTACGAGCAGTACTTC
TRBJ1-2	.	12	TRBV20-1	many	CSASGQNYGYTF	TGCAGTGCTAGTGGACAGAACTATGGCTACACCTTC
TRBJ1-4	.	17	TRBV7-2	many	CASSLGTVPFTNEKLFF	TGTGCCAGCAGCTTAGGGACAGTGCCGTTTACTAATGAAAAACTGTTTTTT
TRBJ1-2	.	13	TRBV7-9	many	CASSLSGEYGYTF	TGTGCCAGCAGTTTAAGCGGGGAATACGGCTACACCTTC
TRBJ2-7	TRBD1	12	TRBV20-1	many	CSANDDRDEQYF	TGCAGTGCTAATGACGACAGGGACGAGCAGTACTTC
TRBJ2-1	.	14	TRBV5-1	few	CASSLRDFPGEQFF	TGCGCCAGCAGCTTAAGGGACTTCCCGGGGGAGCAGTTCTTC
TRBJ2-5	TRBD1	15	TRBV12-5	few	CASASGQRDQETQYF	TGTGCTAGTGCTTCGGGACAGAGAGACCAAGAGACCCAGTACTTC
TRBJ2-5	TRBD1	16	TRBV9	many	CASSGYPGGGEETQYF	TGTGCCAGCAGCGGCTATCCAGGGGGTGGTGAAGAGACCCAGTACTTC
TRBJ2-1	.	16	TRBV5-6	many	CASSLGAGTPYNEQFF	TGTGCCAGCAGCTTGGGTGCCGGGACTCCCTACAATGAGCAGTTCTTC
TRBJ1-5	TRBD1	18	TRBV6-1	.	CASSEANRGLWFDQPQHF	TGTGCCAGCAGTGAAGCGAACAGGGGGCTCTGGTTCGATCAGCCCCAGCATTTT
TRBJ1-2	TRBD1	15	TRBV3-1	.	CASSQARQGSKGYTF	TGTGCCAGCAGCCAAGCGCGACAGGGATCTAAAGGCTACACCTTC
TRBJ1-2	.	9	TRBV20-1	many	CSASYGYTF	TGCAGTGCTTCTTATGGCTACACCTTC
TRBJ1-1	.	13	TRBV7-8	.	CASSLGEEVGAFF	TGTGCCAGCAGCTTGGGGGAGGAGGTAGGGGCTTTCTTT
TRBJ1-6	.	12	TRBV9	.	CARSDYNSPLHF	TGTGCCAGAAGCGACTATAATTCACCCCTCCACTTT
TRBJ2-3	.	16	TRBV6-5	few	CASSFPGGSPTDTQYF	TGTGCCAGCAGTTTCCCCGGAGGGAGCCCTACAGATACGCAGTATTTT
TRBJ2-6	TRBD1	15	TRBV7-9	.	CASRMTGSGANVLTF	TGTGCCAGCAGGATGACAGGGAGTGGGGCCAACGTCCTGACTTTC
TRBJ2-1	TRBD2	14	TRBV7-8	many	CASSLQPSGNEQFF	TGTGCCAGCAGCTTGCAACCTAGCGGCAATGAGCAGTTCTTC